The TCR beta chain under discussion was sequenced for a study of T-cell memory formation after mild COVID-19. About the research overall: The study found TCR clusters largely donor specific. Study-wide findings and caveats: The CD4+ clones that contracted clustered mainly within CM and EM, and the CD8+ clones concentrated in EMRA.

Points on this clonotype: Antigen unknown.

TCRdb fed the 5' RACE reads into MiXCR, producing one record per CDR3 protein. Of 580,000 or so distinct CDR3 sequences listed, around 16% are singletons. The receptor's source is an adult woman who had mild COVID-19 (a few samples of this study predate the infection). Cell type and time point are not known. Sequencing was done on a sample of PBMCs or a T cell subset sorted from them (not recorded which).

The CDR3 is CASKPTVAEAFF. The CDR3 nucleotides read TGTGCCAGTAAGCCCACGGTGGCTGAAGCTTTCTTT. The V and J genes are TRBV19 and TRBJ1-1; D gene uncertain. V lost 7 bases, J lost 6 bases, and 12 bases lay in between. The germline gives CDR1 LNHDA, CDR2 SQIVND (reference sequence). The CDR3 has 12 residues. Combining the CDR3 with reference TRBV19 and TRBJ1-1 gives the whole variable domain DGGITQSPKYLFRKEGQNVTLSCEQNLNHDAMYWYRQDPGQGLRLIYYSQIVNDFQKGDIAEGYSVSREKKESFPLTVTSAQKNPTAFYLCASKPTVAEAFFGQGTRLTVV.